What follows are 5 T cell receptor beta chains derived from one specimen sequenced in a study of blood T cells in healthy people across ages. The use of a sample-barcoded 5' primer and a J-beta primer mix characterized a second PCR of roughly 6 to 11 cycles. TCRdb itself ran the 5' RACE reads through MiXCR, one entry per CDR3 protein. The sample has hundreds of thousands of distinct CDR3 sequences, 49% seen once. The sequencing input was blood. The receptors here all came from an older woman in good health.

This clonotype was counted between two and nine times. The CDR3: CASSLAGTIKETQYF. Written as DNA, the CDR3 is TGTGCCAGCAGCTTAGCTGGGACTATCAAAGAGACCCAGTACTTC. The rearrangement joins TRBV7-9 to TRBJ2-5; 7 bases are shared with TRBD2. Per germline, CDR1 SEHNR and CDR2 FQNEAQ (reference sequence). Trimming at V came to 0 bases and at J to 3 bases, leaving 4 bases not matched to a gene. The CDR3 spans 15 residues.

The CDR3 here is CAWSVLGAAKNIQYF. The CDR3 DNA sequence: TGTGCCTGGAGTGTCCTGGGGGCAGCGAAAAACATTCAGTACTTC. The V gene is TRBV30, the J gene TRBJ2-4, with D perhaps TRBD1 (6 bases). Germline-derived CDR1 and CDR2 are GTSNPN and SVGIG (reference sequence). This CDR3 spans 15 amino acids. Trimming left V 0 bases short and J 4 bases short, with 13 bases between.

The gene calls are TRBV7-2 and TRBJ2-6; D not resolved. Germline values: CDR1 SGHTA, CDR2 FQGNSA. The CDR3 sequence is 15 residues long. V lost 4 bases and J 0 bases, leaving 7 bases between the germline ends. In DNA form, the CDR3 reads TGTGCCAGCAGCTACGACACCTCTGGGGCCAACGTCCTGACTTTC. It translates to CASSYDTSGANVLTF.

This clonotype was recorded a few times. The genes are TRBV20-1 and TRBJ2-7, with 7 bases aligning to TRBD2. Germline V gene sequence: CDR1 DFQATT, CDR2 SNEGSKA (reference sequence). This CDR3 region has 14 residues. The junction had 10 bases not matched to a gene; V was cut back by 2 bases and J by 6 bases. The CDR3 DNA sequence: TGCAGTGCTAGAAGCGGGACCGGGGTCCGCGAGCAGTACTTC. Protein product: CSARSGTGVREQYF.

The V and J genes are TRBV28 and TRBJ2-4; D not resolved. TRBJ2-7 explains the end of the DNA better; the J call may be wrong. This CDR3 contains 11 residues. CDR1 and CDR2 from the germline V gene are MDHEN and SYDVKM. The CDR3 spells CASSIEYEQYF. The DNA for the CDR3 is TGTGCCAGCAGTATCGAGTACGAGCAGTACTTC.